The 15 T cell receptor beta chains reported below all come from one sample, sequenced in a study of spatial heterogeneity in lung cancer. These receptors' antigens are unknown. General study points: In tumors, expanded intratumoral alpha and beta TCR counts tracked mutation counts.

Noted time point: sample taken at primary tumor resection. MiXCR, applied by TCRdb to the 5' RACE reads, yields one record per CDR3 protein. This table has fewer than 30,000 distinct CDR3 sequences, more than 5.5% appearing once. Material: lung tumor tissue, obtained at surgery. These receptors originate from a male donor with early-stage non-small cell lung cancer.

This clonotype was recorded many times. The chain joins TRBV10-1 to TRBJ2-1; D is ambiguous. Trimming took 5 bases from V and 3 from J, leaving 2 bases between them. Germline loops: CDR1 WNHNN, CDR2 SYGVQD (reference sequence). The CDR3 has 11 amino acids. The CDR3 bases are TGCGCCAGCAGTAACTACAATGAGCAGTTCTTC. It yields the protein CASSNYNEQFF.

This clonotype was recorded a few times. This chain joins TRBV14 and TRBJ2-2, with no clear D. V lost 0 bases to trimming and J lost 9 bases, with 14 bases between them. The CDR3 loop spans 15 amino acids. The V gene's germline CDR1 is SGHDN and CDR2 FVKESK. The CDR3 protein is CASSQDSNSVRELFF. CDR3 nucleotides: TGTGCCAGCAGCCAAGATAGTAACAGCGTTCGGGAGCTGTTTTTT.

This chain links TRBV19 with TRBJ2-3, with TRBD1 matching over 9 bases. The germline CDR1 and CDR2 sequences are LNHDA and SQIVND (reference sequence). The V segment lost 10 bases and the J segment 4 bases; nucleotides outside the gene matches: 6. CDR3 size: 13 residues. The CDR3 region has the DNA TGTGCCACTGGGGACAGGGCAGCAGATACGCAGTATTTT. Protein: CATGDRAADTQYF.

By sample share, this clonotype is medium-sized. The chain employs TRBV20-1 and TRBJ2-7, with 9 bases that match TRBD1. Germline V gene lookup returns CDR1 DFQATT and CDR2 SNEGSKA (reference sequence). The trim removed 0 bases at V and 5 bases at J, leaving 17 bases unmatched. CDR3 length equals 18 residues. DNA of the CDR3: TGCAGTGCTAGAGATCCACGGGACAGGGTCAGCGCCGCTAACGAGCAGTACTTC. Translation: CSARDPRDRVSAANEQYF.

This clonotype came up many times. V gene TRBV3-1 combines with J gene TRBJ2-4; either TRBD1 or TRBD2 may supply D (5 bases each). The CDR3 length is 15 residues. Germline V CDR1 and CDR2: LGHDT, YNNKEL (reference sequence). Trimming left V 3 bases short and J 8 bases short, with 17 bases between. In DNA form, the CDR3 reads TGTGCCAGCAGCCAGCGATTAACAGTGGGGGACATTCAGTACTTC. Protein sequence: CASSQRLTVGDIQYF. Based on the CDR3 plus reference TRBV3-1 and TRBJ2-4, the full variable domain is DTAVSQTPKYLVTQMGNDKSIKCEQNLGHDTMYWYKQDSKKFLKIMFSYNNKELIINETVPNRFSPKSPDKAHLNLHINSLELGDSAVYFCASSQRLTVGDIQYFGAGTRLSVL.

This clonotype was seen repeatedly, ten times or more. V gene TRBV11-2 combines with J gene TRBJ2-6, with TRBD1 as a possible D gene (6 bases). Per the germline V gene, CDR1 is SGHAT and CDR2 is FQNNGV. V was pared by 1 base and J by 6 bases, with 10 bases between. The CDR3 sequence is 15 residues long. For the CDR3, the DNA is TGTGCCAGCAGCTTAGGAGCAGGGGTGGCCAACGTCCTGACTTTC. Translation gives CASSLGAGVANVLTF.

As DNA, the CDR3 is TGTGCCAGCAGTGGGGCACCACAAGAGACCCAGTACTTC. Translated: CASSGAPQETQYF. J is TRBJ2-5 and V is TRBV27; D may be TRBD1 (5 bases). Trimming shortened V by 5 bases and J by 2 bases, and 9 bases separated the two germline ends. CDR1 and CDR2 (germline): MNHEY, SMNVEV (reference sequence). The CDR3 is made up of 13 amino acids.

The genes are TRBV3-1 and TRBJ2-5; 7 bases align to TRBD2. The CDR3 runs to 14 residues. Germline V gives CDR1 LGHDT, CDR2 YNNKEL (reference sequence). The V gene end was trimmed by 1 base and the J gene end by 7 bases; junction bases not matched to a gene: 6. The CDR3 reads CASSQVRGEATQYF. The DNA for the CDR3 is TGTGCCAGCAGCCAAGTCCGGGGGGAGGCGACCCAGTACTTC.

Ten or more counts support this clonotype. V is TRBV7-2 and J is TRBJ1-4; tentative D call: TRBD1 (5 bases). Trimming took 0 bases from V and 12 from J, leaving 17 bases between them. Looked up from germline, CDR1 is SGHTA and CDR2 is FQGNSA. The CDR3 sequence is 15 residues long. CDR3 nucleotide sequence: TGTGCCAGCAGCTTAGCAGGGACGGGGATTGCGGAACTGTTTTTT. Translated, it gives CASSLAGTGIAELFF. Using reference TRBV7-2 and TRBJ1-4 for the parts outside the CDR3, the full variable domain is GAGVSQSPSNKVTEKGKDVELRCDPISGHTALYWYRQSLGQGLEFLIYFQGNSAPDKSGLPSDRFSAERTGGSVSTLTIQRTQQEDSAVYLCASSLAGTGIAELFFGSGTQLSVL.

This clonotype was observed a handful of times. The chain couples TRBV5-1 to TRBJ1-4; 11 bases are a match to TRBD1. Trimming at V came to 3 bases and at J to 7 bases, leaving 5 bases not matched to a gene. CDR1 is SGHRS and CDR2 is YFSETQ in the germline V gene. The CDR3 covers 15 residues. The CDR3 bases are TGCGCCAGCAGCTCGGCCGGGACAGGGGGTGAAAAACTGTTTTTT. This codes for CASSSAGTGGEKLFF.

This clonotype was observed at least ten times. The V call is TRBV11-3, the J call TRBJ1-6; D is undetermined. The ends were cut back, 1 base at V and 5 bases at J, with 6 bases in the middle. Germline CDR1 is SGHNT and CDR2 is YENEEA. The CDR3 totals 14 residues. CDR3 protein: CASSLGGDNSPLHF. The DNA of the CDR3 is TGTGCCAGCAGCTTAGGAGGTGATAATTCACCCCTCCACTTT.

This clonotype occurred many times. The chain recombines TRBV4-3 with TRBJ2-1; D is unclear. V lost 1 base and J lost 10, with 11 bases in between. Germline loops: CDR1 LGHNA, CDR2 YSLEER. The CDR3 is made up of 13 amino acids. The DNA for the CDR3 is TGCGCCAGCAGCCAAGGTATAGGGCGGGAGCAGTTCTTC. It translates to CASSQGIGREQFF.

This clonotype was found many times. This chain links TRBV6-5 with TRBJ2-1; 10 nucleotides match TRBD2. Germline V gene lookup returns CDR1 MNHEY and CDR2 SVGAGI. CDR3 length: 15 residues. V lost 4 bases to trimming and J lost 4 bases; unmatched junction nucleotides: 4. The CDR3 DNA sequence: TGTGCCAGCAGTTCTAGCGGGGGATTTTACAATGAGCAGTTCTTC. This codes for CASSSSGGFYNEQFF.

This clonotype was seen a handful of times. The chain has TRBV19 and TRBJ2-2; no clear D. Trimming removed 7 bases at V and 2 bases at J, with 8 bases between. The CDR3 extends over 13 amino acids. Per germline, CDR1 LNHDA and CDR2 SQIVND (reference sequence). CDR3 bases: TGTGCCAGTAATACCAGAAACACCGGGGAGCTGTTTTTT. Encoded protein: CASNTRNTGELFF.

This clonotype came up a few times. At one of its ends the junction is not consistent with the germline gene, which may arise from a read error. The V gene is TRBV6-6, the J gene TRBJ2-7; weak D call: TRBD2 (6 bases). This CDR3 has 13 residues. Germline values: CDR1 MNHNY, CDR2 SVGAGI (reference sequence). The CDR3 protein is CASSYTADYEPYF. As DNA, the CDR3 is TGTGCCAGCAGTTACACGGCGGACTACGAGCCGTACTTC.